Following are 29 T cell receptor beta chains from one sample sequenced in a study of T cells after somatic rescue of genetic block. TCRdb keeps only in-frame clones here, not all; method: immunoSEQ multiplex PCR. This sample has 110,000 or so clones, with around nine tenths found just once. The sequenced sample consisted of peripheral blood mononuclear cells (PBMCs). The receptors were gathered from a woman in her late teens or twenties.

CDR3 coding DNA: TGTGCCAGCAGTTCGACAACCGGGCCCAAGGCCTACGAGCAGTACTTC. This codes for CASSSTTGPKAYEQYF. This chain connects TRBV7-9 to TRBJ2-7, with D hard to call. This CDR3 is 16 amino acids long. V was trimmed by 6 bases and J by 2 bases, leaving 20 bases between them. Germline-derived CDR1 and CDR2 are SEHNR and FQNEAQ (reference sequence).

This chain joins TRBV5-1 and TRBJ2-7; D call uncertain. CDR1 and CDR2 from the germline V gene are SGHRS and YFSETQ. Trimming left V 0 bases short and J 4 bases short, with 5 bases between. CDR3 length: 12 amino acids. The CDR3 reads CASSLDWYEQYF. CDR3 DNA sequence: TGCGCCAGCAGCTTGGACTGGTACGAGCAGTACTTC. Full variable domain (outside the CDR3, taken from reference TRBV5-1 and TRBJ2-7): KAGVTQTPRYLIKTRGQQVTLSCSPISGHRSVSWYQQTPGQGLQFLFEYFSETQRNKGNFPGRFSGRQFSNSRSEMNVSTLELGDSALYLCASSLDWYEQYFGPGTRLTVT.

V and J are TRBV6-5 and TRBJ2-5; TRBD1 agrees at 8 bases. CDR3 length: 14 residues. Trimming took 6 bases from V and 5 from J; bases not matched to a gene: 8. Germline V CDR1 and CDR2: MNHEY, SVGAGI. CDR3 DNA sequence: TGTGCCAGCAGCCTACAGGGGGGCTATGAGACCCAGTACTTC. The encoded protein is CASSLQGGYETQYF.

The chain joins TRBV12-5 to TRBJ1-2, with 9 bases identical to TRBD1. The V and J ends lost 2 bases and 2 bases, in that order; junction bases with no gene match: 3. The CDR3 is 15 residues long. Germline CDR1 and CDR2: LGHNT and FRNRAP. CDR3 region: CASGLFGTGNYGYTF. The CDR3 nucleotides are TGTGCTAGTGGTTTGTTTGGGACAGGGAACTATGGCTACACCTTC.

This clone appeared a few times. V usage is TRBV7-9 and J usage is TRBJ1-6; 8 bases are shared with TRBD1. Per germline, CDR1 SEHNR and CDR2 FQNEAQ (reference sequence). This CDR3 contains 13 residues. Trimming cost V 7 bases and J 10 bases; bases outside gene matches: 6. The CDR3 here is CASKGQEVSPLHF. The CDR3 region has the DNA TGTGCCAGCAAGGGACAGGAGGTATCACCCCTCCACTTT.

The chain employs TRBV5-1 and TRBJ1-3; D unclear. Looked up from germline, CDR1 is SGHRS and CDR2 is YFSETQ. The germline V and J ends were trimmed by 2 bases and 2 bases, with 8 bases remaining between them. This CDR3 has 14 amino acids. The CDR3 coding sequence is TGCGCCAGCAGCTTCTCCGAAGCTGGAAACACCATATATTTT. Amino acid sequence: CASSFSEAGNTIYF.

The chain recombines TRBV2 with TRBJ1-3, with unresolved D. Germline V gives CDR1 SNHLY, CDR2 FYNNEI. CDR3 length: 15 amino acids. With 1 base removed from V and 2 bases from J, the gap between germline ends came to 9 bases. The CDR3 loop reads CASSEDNKAGNTIYF. DNA of the CDR3: TGTGCCAGCAGTGAAGATAACAAAGCTGGAAACACCATATATTTT.

The chain has TRBV5-6 and TRBJ1-3; 7 nucleotides align to TRBD1. Germline values: CDR1 SGHDT, CDR2 YYEEEE. The CDR3 runs 15 residues. The V and J ends lost 0 bases and 4 bases, in that order; junction bases with no gene match: 4. The CDR3 bases are TGTGCCAGCAGCTTGGCCCCGGGACAGGGAAACACCATATATTTT. The encoded protein is CASSLAPGQGNTIYF.

The chain carries TRBV28 and TRBJ1-5; D gene unclear. Trimming removed 7 bases from V and 3 bases from J, with 13 bases in between. Germline assignment: CDR1 MDHEN and CDR2 SYDVKM. This CDR3 is 14 amino acids long. The CDR3 DNA follows: TGTGCCAGCACCTCCAGCGGTCACAATCAGCCCCAGCATTTT. Amino acid sequence: CASTSSGHNQPQHF.

This sequence joins TRBV18 and TRBJ2-7; perhaps TRBD1 as D (5 bases). V was shortened by 9 bases and J by 3 bases, with 12 bases between the two germline ends. There are 12 residues in the CDR3. Germline V gene sequence: CDR1 KGHSH, CDR2 LQKENI. The CDR3 bases are TGTGCCAGTTCGACAGAAGACTACGAGCAGTACTTC. Translation gives CASSTEDYEQYF.

This chain joins TRBV28 and TRBJ1-1; D unclear. CDR3 length equals 17 residues. Germline V gene lookup returns CDR1 MDHEN and CDR2 SYDVKM. Trimming took 6 bases from V and 3 from J, leaving 23 bases between them. DNA for the CDR3: TGTGCCAGCAGCCACGGGTGGGGTTATCATGGGGACACTGAAGCTTTCTTT. Its protein is CASSHGWGYHGDTEAFF.

Turning to this clone: The same CDR3 can be traced to other DNA sequences in this sample. This chain uses TRBV30 with TRBJ1-2, with D possibly TRBD1 on 5 matching bases. In germline, CDR1 is GTSNPN, CDR2 SVGIG (reference sequence). CDR3 length: 13 amino acids. V lost 0 bases, J lost 4 bases, and 9 bases lay in between. CDR3 bases: TGTGCCTGGAGTGTACCAGGGATCTATGGCTACACCTTC. As protein: CAWSVPGIYGYTF.

The V and J genes are TRBV7-9 and TRBJ1-2, with TRBD1 matching over 8 bases. V dropped 4 bases and J dropped 3; count of bases not matched to a gene: 7. CDR3 length: 15 amino acids. Germline CDR1 is SEHNR and CDR2 is FQNEAQ (reference sequence). CDR3 sequence reads: CASSSPEQGDYGYTF. The CDR3 coding sequence is TGTGCCAGCAGCTCCCCGGAACAGGGGGACTATGGCTACACCTTC.

The chain has TRBV7-6 and TRBJ2-2; perhaps D is TRBD1 or TRBD2 (6 bases each). The ends were cut back, 2 bases at V and 0 bases at J, with 7 bases in the middle. The CDR3 loop spans 15 amino acids. CDR1 and CDR2 from the germline V gene are SGHVS and FNYEAQ. The CDR3 is CASSLRGPNTGELFF. CDR3 DNA: TGTGCCAGCAGCTTACGGGGGCCGAACACCGGGGAGCTGTTTTTT.

The chain couples TRBV5-1 to TRBJ2-7, with D hard to call. CDR1 is SGHRS, CDR2 YFSETQ, per germline. CDR3 length: 13 residues. Between the trimmed V and J ends, which lost 2 bases and 2 bases, there was a span of 8 bases. CDR3 sequence: CASSFFGTYEQYF. For the CDR3, the DNA is TGCGCCAGCAGCTTTTTTGGGACCTACGAGCAGTACTTC.

The chain is built from TRBV5-1 and TRBJ2-7, with a tentative D call TRBD2 (6 bases). Germline loops: CDR1 SGHRS, CDR2 YFSETQ. The CDR3 consists of 15 residues. V dropped 6 bases and J dropped 0 bases, with 16 bases sitting between them. CDR3 amino acids: CASTPSGVSSYEQYF. The CDR3 DNA follows: TGCGCCAGCACACCTTCGGGGGTGAGCTCCTACGAGCAGTACTTC.

The V gene is TRBV6-1, the J gene TRBJ2-7; D ambiguous. Deletions cut 6 bases from V and 2 bases from J, with 8 bases between. Germline V gene sequence: CDR1 MNHNS, CDR2 SASEGT. This CDR3 region has 12 residues. The CDR3 DNA follows: TGTGCCAGCAGCGACGGAACCTACGAGCAGTACTTC. It yields the protein CASSDGTYEQYF.

The J gene is TRBJ2-3, the V gene TRBV11-3; TRBD2 matches 10 bases. Trimming at V came to 4 bases and at J to 2 bases, leaving 6 bases not matched to a gene. Germline CDR1 reads SGHNT; CDR2 reads YENEEA. The CDR3 has 16 amino acids. Here the CDR3 reads CASSSSLAGDTDTQYF. The CDR3 DNA sequence: TGTGCCAGCAGCTCCTCGCTAGCGGGGGACACAGATACGCAGTATTTT. Full variable domain (outside the CDR3, taken from reference TRBV11-3 and TRBJ2-3): EAGVVQSPRYKIIEKKQPVAFWCNPISGHNTLYWYLQNLGQGPELLIRYENEEAVDDSQLPKDRFSAERLKGVDSTLKIQPAELGDSAVYLCASSSSLAGDTDTQYFGPGTRLTVL.

The chain couples TRBV7-9 to TRBJ2-3; 9 nucleotides line up with TRBD2. Looked up from germline, CDR1 is SEHNR and CDR2 is FQNEAQ (reference sequence). The CDR3 extends over 17 amino acids. Trimming removed 4 bases from V and 7 bases from J; junction bases left unmatched: 15. For the CDR3, the DNA is TGTGCCAGCAGCTCCCCTCTCGGGCGGGGGGGGCCGAATACGCAGTATTTT. This translates into CASSSPLGRGGPNTQYF. The full variable domain, rest sourced from reference TRBV7-9 and TRBJ2-3, is DTGVSQNPRHKITKRGQNVTFRCDPISEHNRLYWYRQTLGQGPEFLTYFQNEAQLEKSRLLSDRFSAERPKGSFSTLEIQRTEQGDSAMYLCASSSPLGRGGPNTQYFGPGTRLTVL.

V is TRBV19 and J is TRBJ1-1, with TRBD1 matching over 8 bases. With 3 bases clipped from V and 2 bases from J, the junction kept 2 bases outside the gene matches. The CDR3 extends over 14 amino acids. Germline values: CDR1 LNHDA, CDR2 SQIVND (reference sequence). CDR3 in amino acids: CASSIGQGNTEAFF. CDR3 bases: TGTGCCAGTAGTATCGGACAGGGAAACACTGAAGCTTTCTTT.

This chain joins TRBV5-1 and TRBJ2-5, with TRBD1 matching 10 bases. CDR3 length equals 16 residues. The J segment lost 3 bases and the V segment lost 2 bases, leaving 7 bases of the junction unmatched. Germline V CDR1 and CDR2: SGHRS, YFSETQ. The CDR3 sequence is CASSFDRGRFEETQYF. As DNA, the CDR3 is TGCGCCAGCAGCTTTGACAGGGGGCGCTTTGAAGAGACCCAGTACTTC.

This clone was seen just once. The rearrangement links TRBV5-5 to TRBJ1-6; D possibly corresponds to TRBD1 (5 bases). The CDR3 spans 19 residues. Germline V lookup: CDR1 SGHKS, CDR2 YYEKEE (reference sequence). With 0 bases removed from V and 0 bases from J, the gap between germline ends came to 16 bases. The CDR3: CASSLALGLPSSYNSPLHF. The DNA of the CDR3 is TGTGCCAGCAGCTTGGCGCTGGGACTACCGAGCTCCTATAATTCACCCCTCCACTTT.

V and J are TRBV5-5 and TRBJ1-5; 7 bases match TRBD1. Germline lookup yields CDR1 SGHKS and CDR2 YYEKEE (reference sequence). This CDR3 contains 15 residues. With V trimmed by 0 bases and J by 5 bases, 5 bases remained unmatched. The chain's CDR3 is CASSLGQGDHQPQHF. The CDR3 DNA reads as TGTGCCAGCAGCTTGGGGCAGGGGGACCATCAGCCCCAGCATTTT.

This chain links TRBV6-5 with TRBJ2-7; TRBD1 aligns across 9 bases. Per germline, CDR1 MNHEY and CDR2 SVGAGI. This CDR3 has 12 amino acids. The trim removed 6 bases at V and 12 bases at J, leaving 9 bases unmatched. This chain's CDR3 is CASSPGQGRLYF. CDR3 DNA sequence: TGTGCCAGCAGCCCCGGACAGGGGCGTTTGTACTTC.

V gene TRBV7-9 combines with J gene TRBJ1-4; no clear D. In germline, CDR1 is SEHNR, CDR2 FQNEAQ (reference sequence). This CDR3 spans 15 amino acids. V shed 5 bases and J shed 5 bases, with 15 bases lying between them. This CDR3 is CASSRSSPSNEKLFF. CDR3 nucleotide sequence: TGTGCCAGCAGCCGCTCCTCCCCCTCAAATGAAAAACTGTTTTTT.

The rearrangement uses TRBV9 and TRBJ1-5, with D unresolved. This CDR3 comprises 14 residues. Germline V gene lookup returns CDR1 SGDLS and CDR2 YYNGEE. V lost 2 bases and J 6 bases, leaving 12 bases between the germline ends. The CDR3 protein is CASSVLGSGQPQHF. CDR3 DNA: TGTGCCAGCAGCGTTCTAGGGTCGGGTCAGCCCCAGCATTTT.

The V gene is TRBV28, the J gene TRBJ1-1; 7 nucleotides agree with TRBD1. The trim removed 2 bases at V and 11 bases at J, leaving 8 bases unmatched. Germline lookup yields CDR1 MDHEN and CDR2 SYDVKM. The CDR3 has 13 amino acids. In DNA, the CDR3 is TGTGCCAGCAGTTTAAACAGGGGCCTACCGGCTTTCTTT. Translating it yields CASSLNRGLPAFF.

The rearrangement links TRBV5-1 to TRBJ2-5, with TRBD1 identical over 11 bases. The germline V gene has CDR1 SGHRS and CDR2 YFSETQ. The CDR3 length is 15 residues. The trim removed 1 base at V and 4 bases at J, leaving 3 bases unmatched. CDR3 nucleotide sequence: TGCGCCAGCAGCTTGATGGACAGGGGGCGAGAGACCCAGTACTTC. The encoded protein is CASSLMDRGRETQYF.

The J gene is TRBJ2-7, the V gene TRBV10-3; D unresolved. The length of the CDR3 is 12 residues. CDR1 and CDR2 (germline): ENHRY, SYGVKD. V lost 4 bases, J lost 3 bases, and 7 bases lay in between. The CDR3 nucleotides are TGTGCCATCAGTGCGACTTTCTACGAGCAGTACTTC. It translates to CAISATFYEQYF.